These 29 T cell receptor beta chains share one sample of origin, sequenced in a study of early T cells in non-severe SARS-CoV-2 infection. Via MiXCR, TCRdb re-called the 5' RACE reads, giving one row per CDR3 protein. The table lists tens of thousands of distinct CDR3 sequences, 13% of them singletons. The sequenced material came from whole blood. These receptors came from an adult who was a healthcare worker with PCR-confirmed SARS-CoV-2 infection or an uninfected control (not recorded which).

This clonotype was recorded many times. The V call is TRBV7-6, the J call TRBJ1-1; 8 bases agree with TRBD1. The CDR3 is 15 amino acids. Germline CDR1 is SGHVS and CDR2 is FNYEAQ. With 5 bases clipped from V and 5 bases from J, the junction kept 10 bases outside the gene matches. In DNA form, the CDR3 reads TGTGCCAGCAGCGTACAGGGGGGGAGGGGGACTGAAGCTTTCTTT. This translates into CASSVQGGRGTEAFF.

This clonotype was seen ten or more times. It is unclear where the CDR3 begins or ends on the DNA, so no DNA is shown, and the CDR3 is as TCRdb lists it. This chain connects TRBV7-8 to TRBJ2-3; whether TRBD1, the table's D call, matches the DNA was not checked. The CDR3 totals 17 residues, both ends included. From germline, CDR1 is SGHVS and CDR2 FQNEAQ. The CDR3 spells CASSSTSGPGGTDTQYF.

The chain joins TRBV10-3 to TRBJ1-1, with D possibly TRBD1 on 5 matching bases. The CDR3 contains 14 residues. The germline V gene has CDR1 ENHRY and CDR2 SYGVKD. V was shortened by 2 bases and J by 1 base, with 8 bases between the two germline ends. CDR3 sequence reads: CAISEQGTNTEAFF. CDR3 nucleotide sequence: TGTGCCATCAGTGAGCAGGGAACGAACACTGAAGCTTTCTTT.

The chain links TRBV7-2 to TRBJ2-7; D is undetermined. Trimming pared 7 bases from V and 3 bases from J, leaving 13 bases between. CDR3 length equals 13 residues. CDR1 SGHTA and CDR2 FQGNSA come from the germline V gene. The CDR3 bases are TGTGCCAGCACCCAGACTCGATTCTACGAGCAGTACTTC. Residues: CASTQTRFYEQYF.

This clonotype was seen at least ten times. The chain carries TRBV27 and TRBJ2-3; 7 positions agree with TRBD1. Germline-derived CDR1 and CDR2 are MNHEY and SMNVEV (reference sequence). The CDR3 loop spans 17 amino acids. V was pared by 5 bases and J by 0 bases, with 11 bases of the junction left unmatched. The CDR3 DNA reads as TGTGCCAGCAGTACCCAGACAGGGTTGGGAAGCACAGATACGCAGTATTTT. Its protein product is CASSTQTGLGSTDTQYF.

This clonotype was seen a few times. The chain uses TRBV29-1 and TRBJ1-4, with D possibly TRBD1 on 6 matching bases. This CDR3 spans 13 amino acids. Trimming took 6 bases from V and 5 from J, leaving 13 bases between them. Germline CDR1 and CDR2: SQVTM and ANQGSEA. In DNA form, the CDR3 reads TGCAGCGTCAAAGGCAGGGGAAATGAAAAACTGTTTTTT. Translation: CSVKGRGNEKLFF.

The genes are TRBV29-1 and TRBJ1-1; D ambiguous. There are 12 residues in the CDR3. V lost 4 bases to trimming and J lost 2 bases, with 8 bases between them. CDR1 is SQVTM, CDR2 ANQGSEA, per germline. In nucleotides, the CDR3 is TGCAGCGTTGTGCGGAAAAACACTGAAGCTTTCTTT. As protein: CSVVRKNTEAFF. Full variable domain (outside the CDR3, taken from reference TRBV29-1 and TRBJ1-1): SAVISQKPSRDICQRGTSLTIQCQVDSQVTMMFWYRQQPGQSLTLIATANQGSEATYESGFVIDKFPISRPNLTFSTLTVSNMSPEDSSIYLCSVVRKNTEAFFGQGTRLTVV.

This clonotype was seen ten or more times. The V and J genes are TRBV9 and TRBJ2-5; D not certain. The CDR3 is made up of 13 amino acids. V dropped 3 bases and J dropped 1 base, with 7 bases sitting between them. Germline assignment: CDR1 SGDLS and CDR2 YYNGEE. The CDR3 region has the DNA TGTGCCAGCAGCGCTGGCTTCCAAGAGACCCAGTACTTC. Translating gives CASSAGFQETQYF.

This chain uses TRBV5-5 with TRBJ1-1, with a possible D match to TRBD1 (6 bases). V was trimmed by 0 bases and J by 4 bases, leaving 16 bases between them. CDR3 size: 16 residues. CDR1 is SGHKS and CDR2 is YYEKEE in the germline V gene (reference sequence). CDR3 sequence (DNA): TGTGCCAGCAGCTTGGTACCAGGGGTCTTGGCCACTGAAGCTTTCTTT. Amino acid sequence: CASSLVPGVLATEAFF.

This chain connects TRBV7-9 to TRBJ2-1; D remains unclear. The germline CDR1 and CDR2 sequences are SEHNR and FQNEAQ (reference sequence). Trimming took 1 base from V and 7 from J, leaving 5 bases between them. CDR3 length: 12 residues. CDR3 coding DNA: TGTGCCAGCAGCTTAGATCAGAATGAGCAGTTCTTC. Protein: CASSLDQNEQFF.

The V gene is TRBV6-5, the J gene TRBJ1-6, with D possibly being TRBD1 (5 bases). The V end lost 7 bases, the J end lost 3 bases, and 13 bases lay between the germline ends. CDR3 length: 15 residues. Germline-derived CDR1 and CDR2 are MNHEY and SVGAGI. The CDR3 loop reads CASTYGHDYNSPLHF. Written as DNA, the CDR3 is TGTGCCAGCACCTACGGACATGACTATAATTCACCCCTCCACTTT.

This clonotype turned up a few times. The V and J genes are TRBV7-2 and TRBJ2-3; maybe TRBD2 (5 bases). Germline values: CDR1 SGHTA, CDR2 FQGNSA. The V end was cut by 5 bases, the J end by 3 bases, with 15 bases between. The CDR3 length is 15 residues. CDR3 in DNA: TGTGCCAGCAGCGAGGGCCTCCTCCCGACAGATACGCAGTATTTT. This gives the protein CASSEGLLPTDTQYF.

This clonotype was picked up many times. The chain is built from TRBV20-1 and TRBJ1-3; 7 nucleotides line up with TRBD1. Unmatched junction bases numbered 8, after V lost 6 bases and J lost 0 bases. In germline, CDR1 is DFQATT, CDR2 SNEGSKA (reference sequence). CDR3 size: 15 residues. The CDR3 DNA is TGCAGTGCGGAGTGGACAGGTTACTCTGGAAACACCATATATTTT. It codes for CSAEWTGYSGNTIYF.

This clonotype was counted many times. This rearrangement joins TRBV7-2 to TRBJ1-5; 10 bases align to TRBD1. This CDR3 contains 16 residues. The germline V gene encodes CDR1 SGHTA and CDR2 FQGNSA. V shed 4 bases and J 6 bases; nucleotides not matched to a gene: 9. CDR3: CASSYPGQGVGQPQHF. The CDR3 region has the DNA TGTGCCAGCAGCTACCCTGGACAGGGGGTGGGTCAGCCCCAGCATTTT.

The sample holds a few counts of this clonotype. Sequence at one end of the junction differs from germline and may be a read error. This rearrangement joins TRBV12-3 or TRBV12-4 to TRBJ2-5; 7 positions agree with TRBD1. The CDR3 sequence is 14 residues long. The CDR3 DNA reads TGTGCCAGCAGTCCGACAGGGTTCGGAGAGAACCAGTACTTC. Translated, it gives CASSPTGFGENQYF.

This clonotype was recorded at least ten times. This chain joins TRBV2 and TRBJ2-1; 7 nucleotides agree with TRBD1. The V gene's germline CDR1 is SNHLY and CDR2 FYNNEI. Unmatched junction bases numbered 5, after V lost 6 bases and J lost 9 bases. The CDR3 is 12 amino acids. The CDR3 reads CASSRDSGEQFF. The CDR3 nucleotides read TGTGCCAGCAGCAGGGACAGCGGTGAGCAGTTCTTC.

The genes are TRBV7-9 and TRBJ1-4; D call uncertain. CDR3 size: 16 residues. Germline V gene sequence: CDR1 SEHNR, CDR2 FQNEAQ (reference sequence). V shed 5 bases and J shed 3 bases, with 16 bases lying between them. CDR3 sequence (DNA): TGTGCCAGCAGCCCCCGAGGTTATGCTTCTAATGAAAAACTGTTTTTT. The encoded protein is CASSPRGYASNEKLFF.

This clonotype was found many times. The V and J genes are TRBV10-2 and TRBJ2-7; no reliable D call. CDR3 length: 12 amino acids. V was clipped by 6 bases and J by 1 base, with 7 bases between them. Germline CDR1 reads WSHSY; CDR2 reads SAAADI. The CDR3, as DNA: TGCGCCAGCAGCCCCACATCCTACGAGCAGTACTTC. It encodes CASSPTSYEQYF.

This clonotype appeared many times. The V gene is TRBV11-2, the J gene TRBJ2-5; D ambiguous. V lost 5 bases and J lost 4, with 14 bases in between. The germline CDR1 and CDR2 sequences are SGHAT and FQNNGV. The CDR3 runs to 14 residues. The CDR3 reads CASSGPGPGETQYF. The CDR3 region has the DNA TGTGCCAGCAGCGGACCGGGCCCGGGAGAGACCCAGTACTTC.

Many counts were recorded for this clonotype. The chain is built from TRBV3-1 and TRBJ1-2; no clear D. V dropped 3 bases and J dropped 7 bases, with 9 bases sitting between them. This CDR3 spans 12 amino acids. Germline assignment: CDR1 LGHDT and CDR2 YNNKEL (reference sequence). CDR3 sequence (DNA): TGTGCCAGCAGCCATACAGAGATTGGCTACACCTTC. Its translation: CASSHTEIGYTF.

Worth noting for this clonotype: A read error may explain this, as a much larger clone is one base away. The CDR3 DNA reads as TGTGCCAGCAGCTGGAGATTACTAGAGACCCAGTACTTC. It encodes CASSWRLLETQYF. The chain combines TRBV5-4 with TRBJ2-5; the D is unclear. The CDR3 covers 13 residues. The germline CDR1 and CDR2 sequences are SGHNT and YYREEE (reference sequence). The V end was cut by 3 bases, the J end by 4 bases, with 10 bases between.

This clonotype was found a few times. V is TRBV23-1 and J is TRBJ2-7, with a tentative D call TRBD1 (6 bases). TRBV23-1 qualifies as an ORF whose function is uncertain. The CDR3 consists of 17 residues. V lost 2 bases and J lost 0, with 17 bases in between. Here the CDR3 reads CASSQDGGSVLSYEQYF. Here the CDR3 DNA reads TGCGCCAGCAGTCAAGATGGGGGCAGTGTACTCTCCTACGAGCAGTACTTC.

This clonotype was counted at least ten times. The chain recombines TRBV18 with TRBJ1-2; D ambiguous. The CDR3 is made up of 12 amino acids. The V end lost 0 bases, the J end lost 4 bases, and 3 bases lay between the germline ends. Germline assignment: CDR1 KGHSH and CDR2 LQKENI. CDR3 region: CASSPPGYGYTF. In nucleotides, the CDR3 is TGTGCCAGCTCACCACCCGGCTATGGCTACACCTTC.

This clonotype was seen just once. This clone may be a read error of a much larger clone one base away. The V gene is TRBV7-2, the J gene TRBJ1-6, with D perhaps matching TRBD1 (5 bases). CDR1 SGHTA and CDR2 FQGNSA come from the germline V gene. V was pared by 0 bases and J by 7 bases, with 7 bases between. The CDR3 is 14 residues long. The CDR3 bases are TGTGCCAGCAGCTTAGCGGAGGGGAATTCACCCCTCCACTTT. Amino acids: CASSLAEGNSPLHF.

The CDR3 region is CSARGGLAETQYF. CDR3 in DNA: TGCAGTGCTAGAGGGGGACTAGCCGAGACCCAGTACTTC. The chain couples TRBV20-1 to TRBJ2-5, with TRBD2 matching 9 bases. V gave up 1 base and J gave up 5 bases; unmatched junction bases: 2. Germline V gene data show CDR1 as DFQATT and CDR2 as SNEGSKA (reference sequence). The CDR3 runs to 13 residues.

This clonotype was detected many times. The genes are TRBV7-8 and TRBJ2-7, with 8 positions matching TRBD1. This CDR3 contains 15 residues. The trim removed 1 base at V and 1 base at J, leaving 3 bases unmatched. Germline loops: CDR1 SGHVS, CDR2 FQNEAQ. The CDR3 sequence: CASSLGQGPSYEQYF. CDR3 nucleotide sequence: TGTGCCAGCAGCTTAGGACAGGGGCCTTCCTACGAGCAGTACTTC.

There are many counts of this clonotype. A read error may produce the germline difference seen at one junction end. The V and J genes are TRBV6-4 and TRBJ1-5; the D gene is possibly TRBD1 (5 bases). The CDR3 extends over 14 amino acids. Looked up from germline, CDR1 is MRHNA and CDR2 is SNTAGT. The CDR3 spells CASSADSGNQPQHF. The CDR3 nucleotides read TGTGCCAGCAGTGCTGACAGCGGGAATCAGCCCCAACATTTT.

This clonotype occurred many times. The chain joins TRBV30 to TRBJ1-5; D remains ambiguous. Per germline, CDR1 GTSNPN and CDR2 SVGIG (reference sequence). The CDR3 length is 14 residues. The V gene lost 1 base and the J gene lost 5 bases, with 12 bases spanning the gap. The chain's CDR3 is CAWSGLRGDQPQHF. CDR3 nucleotide sequence: TGTGCCTGGAGTGGCCTCCGAGGCGATCAGCCCCAGCATTTT.

The table lists this clonotype with a few counts. DNA for the CDR3: TGTGCCAGCAAGGCAGGGGGCATCGACGAGCAGTACTTC. Its translation is CASKAGGIDEQYF. The V and J genes are TRBV4-2 and TRBJ2-7, with 8 bases lining up with TRBD1. CDR1 LGHNA and CDR2 YNFKEQ come from the germline V gene. The CDR3 has 13 amino acids. With 7 bases clipped from V and 5 bases from J, the junction kept 7 bases outside the gene matches.